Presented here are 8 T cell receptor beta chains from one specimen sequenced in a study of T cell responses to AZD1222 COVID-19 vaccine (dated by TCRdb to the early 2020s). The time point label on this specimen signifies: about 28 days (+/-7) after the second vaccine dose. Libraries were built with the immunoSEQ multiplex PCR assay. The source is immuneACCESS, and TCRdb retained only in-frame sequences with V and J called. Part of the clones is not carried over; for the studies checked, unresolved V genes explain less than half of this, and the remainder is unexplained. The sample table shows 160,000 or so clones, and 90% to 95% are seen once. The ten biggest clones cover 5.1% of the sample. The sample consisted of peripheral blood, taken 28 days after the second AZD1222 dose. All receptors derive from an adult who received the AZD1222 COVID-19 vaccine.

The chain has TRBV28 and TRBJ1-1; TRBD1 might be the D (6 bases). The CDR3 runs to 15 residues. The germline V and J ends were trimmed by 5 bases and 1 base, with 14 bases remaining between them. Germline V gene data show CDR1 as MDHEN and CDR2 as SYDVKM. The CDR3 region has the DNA TGTGCCAGCAGTCCTCGTGGAGGGGGGAACACTGAAGCTTTCTTT. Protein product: CASSPRGGGNTEAFF.

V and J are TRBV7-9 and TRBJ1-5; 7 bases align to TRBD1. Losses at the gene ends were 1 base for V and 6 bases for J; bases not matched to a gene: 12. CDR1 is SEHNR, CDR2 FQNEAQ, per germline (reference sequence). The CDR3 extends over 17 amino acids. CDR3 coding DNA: TGTGCCAGCAGCTTAGAGGGGGTGGGACAGAGGTTTCAGCCCCAGCATTTT. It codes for CASSLEGVGQRFQPQHF.

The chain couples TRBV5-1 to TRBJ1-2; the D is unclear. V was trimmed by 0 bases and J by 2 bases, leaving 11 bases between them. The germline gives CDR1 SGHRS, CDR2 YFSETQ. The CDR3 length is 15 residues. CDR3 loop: CASSLAQPVNYGYTF. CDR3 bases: TGCGCCAGCAGCTTGGCCCAACCTGTGAACTATGGCTACACCTTC.

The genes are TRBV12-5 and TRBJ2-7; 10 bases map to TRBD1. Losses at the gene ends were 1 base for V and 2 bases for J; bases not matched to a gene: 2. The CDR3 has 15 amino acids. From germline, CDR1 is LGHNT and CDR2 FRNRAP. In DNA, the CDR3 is TGTGCTAGTGGTTTGGACGGGACAGGGGCCTACGAGCAGTACTTC. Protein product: CASGLDGTGAYEQYF. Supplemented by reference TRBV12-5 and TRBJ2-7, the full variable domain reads DARVTQTPRHKVTEMGQEVTMRCQPILGHNTVFWYRQTMMQGLELLAYFRNRAPLDDSGMPKDRFSAEMPDATLATLKIQPSEPRDSAVYFCASGLDGTGAYEQYFGPGTRLTVT.

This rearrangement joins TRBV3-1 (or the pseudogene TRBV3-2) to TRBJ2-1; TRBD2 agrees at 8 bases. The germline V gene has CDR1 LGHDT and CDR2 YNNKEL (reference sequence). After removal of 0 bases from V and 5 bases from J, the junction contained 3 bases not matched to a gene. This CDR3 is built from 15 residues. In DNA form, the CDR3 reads TGTGCCAGCAGCCAAGATAGCGGGGCTCACAATGAGCAGTTCTTC. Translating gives CASSQDSGAHNEQFF.

CDR3 loop: CASREGNTEAFF. DNA for the CDR3: TGTGCCAGCAGGGAGGGGAACACTGAAGCTTTCTTT. V is TRBV27 and J is TRBJ1-1, with unresolved D. The V and J ends lost 6 bases and 1 base respectively, with 6 bases between them. Looked up from germline, CDR1 is MNHEY and CDR2 is SMNVEV (reference sequence). CDR3 length: 12 amino acids.

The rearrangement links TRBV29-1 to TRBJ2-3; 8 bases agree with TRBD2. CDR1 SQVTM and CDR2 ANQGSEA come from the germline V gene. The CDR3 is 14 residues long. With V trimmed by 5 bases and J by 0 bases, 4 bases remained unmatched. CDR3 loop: CSVKAGASTDTQYF. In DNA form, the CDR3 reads TGCAGCGTTAAAGCGGGGGCTAGCACAGATACGCAGTATTTT.

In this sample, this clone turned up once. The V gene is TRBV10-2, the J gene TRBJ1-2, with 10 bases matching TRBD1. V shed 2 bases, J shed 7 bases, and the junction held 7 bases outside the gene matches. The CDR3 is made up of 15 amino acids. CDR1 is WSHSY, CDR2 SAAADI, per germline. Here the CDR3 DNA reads TGCGCCAGCAGTGAGCCGGGACAGGGGTTATCTGGCTACACCTTC. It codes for CASSEPGQGLSGYTF.